This T cell receptor (beta chain) was obtained from a study of cytomegalovirus exposure and HLA in healthy donors. Researchers ran the PCR with 60 Vbeta and 13 Jbeta primers. Sequencing used immunoSEQ multiplex PCR; TCRdb keeps in-frame clones, though not all of them. The sample yields more than 150,000 clones, around 80% seen once. Comment on this clone: Its target is not known.

Study-level results: TCR beta V- and J-gene trimming was later associated with a missense DCLRE1C variant. Common viral pathogens (according to a later analysis) appeared linked to several of the most significant clusters.

This CDR3 is built from 13 residues. Trimming removed 6 bases at V and 3 bases at J, with 11 bases between. Germline V gene sequence: CDR1 SGHTA, CDR2 FQGNSA. The chain is built from TRBV7-2 and TRBJ1-2; possibly TRBD1 for D (5 bases). The origin of this receptor is a man aged 18 to 29 in good health and CMV-seronegative. Sequencing was carried out using PBMCs. The CDR3, as DNA: TGTGCCAGCAGTCCGGACACCTACTATGGCTACACCTTC. The encoded protein is CASSPDTYYGYTF.